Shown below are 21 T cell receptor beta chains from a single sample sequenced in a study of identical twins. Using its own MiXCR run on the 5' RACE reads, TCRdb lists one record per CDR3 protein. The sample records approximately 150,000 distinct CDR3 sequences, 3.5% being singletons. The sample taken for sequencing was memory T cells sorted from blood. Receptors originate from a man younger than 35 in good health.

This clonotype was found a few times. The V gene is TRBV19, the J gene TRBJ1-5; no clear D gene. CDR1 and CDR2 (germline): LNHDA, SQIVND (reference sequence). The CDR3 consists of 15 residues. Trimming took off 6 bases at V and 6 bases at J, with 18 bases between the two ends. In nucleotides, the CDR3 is TGTGCCAGTAGGGGCAGGCGAGACCCGTCTCAGCCCCAGCATTTT. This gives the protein CASRGRRDPSQPQHF.

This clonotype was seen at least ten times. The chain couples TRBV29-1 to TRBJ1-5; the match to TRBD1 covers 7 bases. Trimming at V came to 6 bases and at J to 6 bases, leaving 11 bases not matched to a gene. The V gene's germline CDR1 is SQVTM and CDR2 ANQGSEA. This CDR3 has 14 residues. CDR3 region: CSVETGITGQPQHF. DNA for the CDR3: TGCAGCGTGGAGACAGGGATCACGGGTCAGCCCCAGCATTTT.

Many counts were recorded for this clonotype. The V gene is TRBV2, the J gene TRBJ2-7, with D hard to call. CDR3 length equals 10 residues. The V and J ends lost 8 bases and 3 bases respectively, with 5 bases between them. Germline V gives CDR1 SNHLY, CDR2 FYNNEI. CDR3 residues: CASRLYEQYF. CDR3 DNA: TGTGCCAGCCGCCTCTACGAGCAGTACTTC.

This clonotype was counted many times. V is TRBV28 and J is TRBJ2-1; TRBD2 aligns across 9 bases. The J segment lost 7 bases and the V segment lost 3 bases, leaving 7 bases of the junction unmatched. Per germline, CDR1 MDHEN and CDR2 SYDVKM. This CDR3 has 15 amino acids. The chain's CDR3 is CASSFTGLASNEQFF. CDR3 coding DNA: TGTGCCAGCAGTTTTACGGGACTAGCATCGAATGAGCAGTTCTTC.

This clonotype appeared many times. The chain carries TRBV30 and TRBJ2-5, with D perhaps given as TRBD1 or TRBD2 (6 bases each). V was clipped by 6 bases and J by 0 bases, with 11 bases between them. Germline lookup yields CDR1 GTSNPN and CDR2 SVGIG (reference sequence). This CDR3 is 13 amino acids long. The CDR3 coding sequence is TGTGCCTGCGGAGGGGGGTACCAAGAGACCCAGTACTTC. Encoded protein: CACGGGYQETQYF.

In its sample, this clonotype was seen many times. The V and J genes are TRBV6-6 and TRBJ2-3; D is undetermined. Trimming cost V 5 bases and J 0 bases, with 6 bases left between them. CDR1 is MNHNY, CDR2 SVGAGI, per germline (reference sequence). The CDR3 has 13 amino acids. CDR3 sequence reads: CASSRTSTDTQYF. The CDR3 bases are TGTGCCAGCAGTCGTACTAGCACAGATACGCAGTATTTT.

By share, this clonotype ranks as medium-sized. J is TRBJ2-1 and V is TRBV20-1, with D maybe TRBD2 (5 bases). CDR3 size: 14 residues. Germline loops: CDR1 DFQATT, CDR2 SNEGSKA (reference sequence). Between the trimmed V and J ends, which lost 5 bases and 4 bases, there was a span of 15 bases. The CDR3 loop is CSAYSETNYNEQFF. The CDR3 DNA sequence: TGCAGTGCTTATAGCGAGACGAATTACAATGAGCAGTTCTTC.

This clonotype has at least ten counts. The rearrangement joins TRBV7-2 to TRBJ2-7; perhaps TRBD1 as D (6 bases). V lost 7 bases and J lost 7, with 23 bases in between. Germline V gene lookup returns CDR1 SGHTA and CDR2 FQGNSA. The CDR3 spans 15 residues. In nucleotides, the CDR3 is TGTGCCAGCACCGACGTGGACAGACCCCTTAAAGAGCAGTACTTC. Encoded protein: CASTDVDRPLKEQYF.

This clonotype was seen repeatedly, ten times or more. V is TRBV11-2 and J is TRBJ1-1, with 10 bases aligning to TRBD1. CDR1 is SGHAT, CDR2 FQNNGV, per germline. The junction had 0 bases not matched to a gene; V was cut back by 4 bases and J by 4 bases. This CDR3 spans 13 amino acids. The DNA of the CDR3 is TGTGCCAGCAGCTGGACAGGGGGCACTGAAGCTTTCTTT. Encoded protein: CASSWTGGTEAFF.

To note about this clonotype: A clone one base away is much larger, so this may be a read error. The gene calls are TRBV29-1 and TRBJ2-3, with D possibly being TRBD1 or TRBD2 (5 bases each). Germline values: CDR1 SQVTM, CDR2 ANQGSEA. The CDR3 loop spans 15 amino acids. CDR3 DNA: TGCGGCGTTGTTTGGGGGATGCGAATCACAGATACGCAGTATTTT. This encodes CGVVWGMRITDTQYF.

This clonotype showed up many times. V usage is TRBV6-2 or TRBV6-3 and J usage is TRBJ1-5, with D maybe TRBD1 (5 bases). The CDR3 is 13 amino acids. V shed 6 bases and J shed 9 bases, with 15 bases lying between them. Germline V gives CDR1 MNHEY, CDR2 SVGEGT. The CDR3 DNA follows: TGTGCCAGCAGGGACACGGGTCCAGGGCCCCAGCATTTT. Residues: CASRDTGPGPQHF.

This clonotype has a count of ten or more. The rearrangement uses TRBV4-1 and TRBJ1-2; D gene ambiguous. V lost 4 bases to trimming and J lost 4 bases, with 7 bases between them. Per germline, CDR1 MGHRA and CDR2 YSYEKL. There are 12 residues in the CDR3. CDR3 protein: CASSPGSYGYTF. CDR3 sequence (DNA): TGCGCCAGCAGCCCAGGCAGCTATGGCTACACCTTC.

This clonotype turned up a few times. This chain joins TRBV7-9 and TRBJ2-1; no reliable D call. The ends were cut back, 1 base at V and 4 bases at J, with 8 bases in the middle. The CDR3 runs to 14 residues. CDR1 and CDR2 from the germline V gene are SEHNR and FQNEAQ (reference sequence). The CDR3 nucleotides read TGTGCCAGCAGCTTAGAACTACCTTACAATGAGCAGTTCTTC. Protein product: CASSLELPYNEQFF.

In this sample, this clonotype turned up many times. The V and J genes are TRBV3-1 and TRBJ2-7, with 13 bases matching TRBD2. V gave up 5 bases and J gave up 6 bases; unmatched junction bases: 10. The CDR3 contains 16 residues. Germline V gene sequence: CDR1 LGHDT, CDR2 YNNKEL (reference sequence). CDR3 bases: TGTGCCAGCAGCGAGCAACTAGCGGGAGGGCCCGGCGAGCAGTACTTC. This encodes CASSEQLAGGPGEQYF.

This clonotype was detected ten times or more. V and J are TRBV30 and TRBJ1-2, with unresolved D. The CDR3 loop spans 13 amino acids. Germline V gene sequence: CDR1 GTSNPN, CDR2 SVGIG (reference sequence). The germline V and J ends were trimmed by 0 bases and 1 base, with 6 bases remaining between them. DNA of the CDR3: TGTGCCTGGAGTGTATTGGATAACTATGGCTACACCTTC. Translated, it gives CAWSVLDNYGYTF.

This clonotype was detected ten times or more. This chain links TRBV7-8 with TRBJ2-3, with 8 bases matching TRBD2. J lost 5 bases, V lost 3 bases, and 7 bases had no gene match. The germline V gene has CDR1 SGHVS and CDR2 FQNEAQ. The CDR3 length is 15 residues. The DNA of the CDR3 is TGTGCCAGCAGCTTCCAAGCGGGAGCCCAAGATACGCAGTATTTT. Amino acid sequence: CASSFQAGAQDTQYF.

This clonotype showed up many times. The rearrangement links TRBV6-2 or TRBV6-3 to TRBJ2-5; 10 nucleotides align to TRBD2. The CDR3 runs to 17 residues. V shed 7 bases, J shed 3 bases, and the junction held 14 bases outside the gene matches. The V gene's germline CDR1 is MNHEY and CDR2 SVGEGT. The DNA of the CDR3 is TGTGCCAGCAAATCGTTACTAGCGGGAATGCCGAAAGAGACCCAGTACTTC. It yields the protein CASKSLLAGMPKETQYF.

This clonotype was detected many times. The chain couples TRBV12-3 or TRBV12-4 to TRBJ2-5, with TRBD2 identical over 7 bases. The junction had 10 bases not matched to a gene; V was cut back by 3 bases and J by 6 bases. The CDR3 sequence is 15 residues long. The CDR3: CASSLGGRGEKTQYF. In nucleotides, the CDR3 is TGTGCCAGCAGTTTGGGCGGGAGAGGGGAGAAGACCCAGTACTTC.

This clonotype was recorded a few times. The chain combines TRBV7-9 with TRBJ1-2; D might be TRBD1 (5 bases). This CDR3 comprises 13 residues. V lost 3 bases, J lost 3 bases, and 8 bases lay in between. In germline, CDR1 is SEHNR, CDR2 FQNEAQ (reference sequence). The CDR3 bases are TGTGCCAGCAGCTTTGGGGGGGACTATGGCTACACCTTC. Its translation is CASSFGGDYGYTF.

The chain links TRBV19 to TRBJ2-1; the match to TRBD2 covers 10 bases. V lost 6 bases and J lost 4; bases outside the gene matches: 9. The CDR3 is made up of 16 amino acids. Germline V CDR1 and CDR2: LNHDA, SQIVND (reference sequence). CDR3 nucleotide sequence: TGTGCCAGTAGGGGAGCGGGAGGGCCTTCTTACAATGAGCAGTTCTTC. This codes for CASRGAGGPSYNEQFF.

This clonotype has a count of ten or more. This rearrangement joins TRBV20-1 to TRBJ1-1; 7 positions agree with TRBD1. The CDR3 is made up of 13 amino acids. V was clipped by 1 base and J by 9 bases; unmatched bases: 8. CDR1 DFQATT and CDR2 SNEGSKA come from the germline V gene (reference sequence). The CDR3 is CSARGPGGPKAFF. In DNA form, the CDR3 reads TGCAGTGCTAGAGGGCCAGGGGGGCCAAAAGCTTTCTTT.